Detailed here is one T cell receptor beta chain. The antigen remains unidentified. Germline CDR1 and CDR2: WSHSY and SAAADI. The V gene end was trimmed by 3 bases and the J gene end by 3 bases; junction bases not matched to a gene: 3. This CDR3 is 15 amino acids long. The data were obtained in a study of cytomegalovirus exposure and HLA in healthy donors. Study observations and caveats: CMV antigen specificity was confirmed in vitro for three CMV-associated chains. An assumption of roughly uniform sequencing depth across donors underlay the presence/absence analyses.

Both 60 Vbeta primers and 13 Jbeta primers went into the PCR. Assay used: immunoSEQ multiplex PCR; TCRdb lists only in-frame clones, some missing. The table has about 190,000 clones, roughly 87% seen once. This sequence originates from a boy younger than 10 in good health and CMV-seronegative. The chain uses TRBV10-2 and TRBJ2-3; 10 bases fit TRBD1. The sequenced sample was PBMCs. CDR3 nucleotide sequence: TGCGCCAGCAGTGAACCGGGACAGGGGACAGATACGCAGTATTTT. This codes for CASSEPGQGTDTQYF.